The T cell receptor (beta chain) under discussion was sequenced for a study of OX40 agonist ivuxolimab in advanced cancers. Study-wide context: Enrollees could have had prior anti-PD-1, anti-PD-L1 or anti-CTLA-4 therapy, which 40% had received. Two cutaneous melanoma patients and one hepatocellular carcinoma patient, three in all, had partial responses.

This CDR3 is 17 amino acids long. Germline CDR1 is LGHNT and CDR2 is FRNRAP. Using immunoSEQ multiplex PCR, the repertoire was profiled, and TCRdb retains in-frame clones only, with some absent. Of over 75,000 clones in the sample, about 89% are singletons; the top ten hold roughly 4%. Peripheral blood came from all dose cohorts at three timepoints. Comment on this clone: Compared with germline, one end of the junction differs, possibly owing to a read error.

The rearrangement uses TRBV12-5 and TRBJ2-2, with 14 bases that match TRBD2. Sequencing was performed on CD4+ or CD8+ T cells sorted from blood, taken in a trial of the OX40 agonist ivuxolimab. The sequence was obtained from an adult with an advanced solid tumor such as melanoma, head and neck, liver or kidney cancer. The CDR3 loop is CASGTRTSGRKHRGAVF. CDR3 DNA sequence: TGTGCTAGTGGTACACGGACTAGCGGGAGGAAACACCGGGGAGCTGTTTTT.